The clone carrying this T cell receptor beta chain appeared many times. These data originate in a study of early T cells in non-severe SARS-CoV-2 infection. Turning to the study itself: The study sequenced bulk RNA from unsorted whole blood, with chains unpaired.

Unique molecular identifier tags were affixed to discrete cDNA molecules. TCRdb independently ran MiXCR on the 5' RACE reads; one entry per CDR3 protein. The sample includes 25,000 to 30,000 distinct CDR3 sequences, about 6.1% of them seen just once. The clonotype was recovered from an adult who was a healthcare worker with PCR-confirmed SARS-CoV-2 infection or an uninfected control (not recorded which). Sequenced: whole blood.

For the CDR3, the DNA is TGTGCCAGCAGCCCAACAGGGGGCTCTGGAAACACCATATATTTT. This gives the protein CASSPTGGSGNTIYF. The rearrangement uses TRBV6-5 and TRBJ1-3; TRBD1 agrees at 8 bases. This CDR3 has 15 amino acids. V was clipped by 6 bases and J by 0 bases; unmatched bases: 4. The V gene's germline CDR1 is MNHEY and CDR2 SVGAGI.